This T cell receptor (beta chain) was found in a study of blood T cell repertoires in COVID-19. Study background: Sources were T cells, B-cell-depleted T cells, or PBMCs; the material itself was cDNA or gDNA.

The V gene end was trimmed by 5 bases and the J gene end by 5 bases; junction bases not matched to a gene: 8. CDR3 size: 14 residues. Germline V lookup: CDR1 SEHNR, CDR2 FQNEAQ (reference sequence). Here immunoSEQ multiplex PCR was the method, and the copy in TCRdb shows in-frame clones only, minus some. The sample consists of 200,000 to 250,000 clones, approximately 88% of them appearing once. The cohort comprised adults aged about 18 to 100 years residing in about 25 US areas. Categorization into cohorts depended on clinical history that participants reported. A PCR-confirmed or clinician-diagnosed COVID-19 case had contacted exposed participants within 2 weeks of entry.

Sequences were obtained from PBMCs or T cells enriched from blood (not recorded which). The clonotype comes from a woman younger than 45 who had been exposed to COVID-19. The chain is built from TRBV7-9 and TRBJ1-1; 7 bases are shared with TRBD1. This chain's CDR3 is CASSPGQRGTEAFF. The DNA for the CDR3 is TGTGCCAGCAGCCCGGGACAGAGGGGGACTGAAGCTTTCTTT.